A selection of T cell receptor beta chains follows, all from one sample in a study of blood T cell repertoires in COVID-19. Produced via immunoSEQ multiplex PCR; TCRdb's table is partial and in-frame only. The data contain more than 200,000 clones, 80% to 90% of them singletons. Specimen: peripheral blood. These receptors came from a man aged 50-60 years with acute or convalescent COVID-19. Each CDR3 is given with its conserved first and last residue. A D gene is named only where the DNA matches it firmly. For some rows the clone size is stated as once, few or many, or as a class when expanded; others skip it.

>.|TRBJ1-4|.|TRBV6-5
TGTGCCAGCAGCCGACTGACCGGCCAAAATGAAAAACTGTTTTTT
CASSRLTGQNEKLFF
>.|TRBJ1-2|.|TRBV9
TGTGCCAGCAGCCCCTCCCAGGGTGGCAGTTTTCAACCGGGCTACACCTTC
CASSPSQGGSFQPGYTF
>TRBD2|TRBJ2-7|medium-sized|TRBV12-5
TGTGCTAGTGGTTTGTCTGGGGCGGGAGCCTACGAGCAGTACTTC
CASGLSGAGAYEQYF
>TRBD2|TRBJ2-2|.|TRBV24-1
TGTGCCACCAGTGACCCCGGACTAGGAAACACCGGGGAGCTGTTTTTT
CATSDPGLGNTGELFF
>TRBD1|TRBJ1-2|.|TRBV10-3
TGTGCCATCAGTAATCCCGTCGGGACAGGGACTAACTATGGCTACACCTTC
CAISNPVGTGTNYGYTF
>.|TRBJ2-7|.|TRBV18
TGTGCCAGCTCACAACAGGGAGTATCCTACGAGCAGTACTTC
CASSQQGVSYEQYF
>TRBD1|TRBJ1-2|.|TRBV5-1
TGCGCCAGCAGCGTAACAGGGGGCTCAGACTATGGCTACACCTTC
CASSVTGGSDYGYTF
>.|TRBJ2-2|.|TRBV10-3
TGTGCCATCAGTGAACGCACTTCCGTCGCCGGGGAGCTGTTTTTT
CAISERTSVAGELFF
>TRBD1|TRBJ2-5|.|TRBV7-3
TGTGCCAGCAGCTTTTATGGACAGGACAAAGAGACCCAGTACTTC
CASSFYGQDKETQYF
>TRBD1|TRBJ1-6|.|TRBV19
TGTGCCAGTAGTTTTGGGCCCGGGACAGGGTCGGATTCACCCCTCCACTTT
CASSFGPGTGSDSPLHF
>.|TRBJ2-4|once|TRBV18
TGTGCCAGCTCACCGACGGGGGGCAGAAACATTCAGTACTTC
CASSPTGGRNIQYF
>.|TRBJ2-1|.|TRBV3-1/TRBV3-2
TGTGCCAGCAGCCGCCTTTCCTCGGGTGAGAATGAGCAGTTCTTC
CASSRLSSGENEQFF
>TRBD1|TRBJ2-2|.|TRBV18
TGTGCCAGCTCGCCTCGGACAGGGGATACCGGGGAGCTGTTTTTT
CASSPRTGDTGELFF
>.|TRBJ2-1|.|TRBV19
TGTGCCAGTAGTATAGGGAGTTCAGGGGAGTTCTTC
CASSIGSSGEFF
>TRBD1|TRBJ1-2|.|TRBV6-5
TGTGCCAGCAGACCCGGGACAGGGGTCTGGTATGGCTACACCTTC
CASRPGTGVWYGYTF
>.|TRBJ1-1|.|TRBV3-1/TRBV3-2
TGTGCCAGCAGCGACGGGGCAGGACGGGGGACTGAAGCTTTCTTT
CASSDGAGRGTEAFF
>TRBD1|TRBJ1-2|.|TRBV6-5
TGTGCCAGCAGTTACTCGTGGCAGGGGGCCTATGGCTACACCTTC
CASSYSWQGAYGYTF
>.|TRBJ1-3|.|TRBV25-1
TGTGCCAGCAGTGAATCCCTGGGCGGAAACACCATATATTTT
CASSESLGGNTIYF
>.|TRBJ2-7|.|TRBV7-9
TGTGCCAGCAGCTTCTTTGCCTCTACCTACGAGCAGTACTTC
CASSFFASTYEQYF
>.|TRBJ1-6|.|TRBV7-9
TGTGCCAGCAGCTCCTTACAGGAGAGCTATAATTCACCCCTCCACTTT
CASSSLQESYNSPLHF
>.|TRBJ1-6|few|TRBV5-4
TGTGCCAGCAGCTACCTCAGTTCACCCCTCCACTTT
CASSYLSSPLHF
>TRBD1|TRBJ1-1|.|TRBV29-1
TGCAGCGCCGAAGGGACAGAGGGCACTGAAGCTTTCTTT
CSAEGTEGTEAFF
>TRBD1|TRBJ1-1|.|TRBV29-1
TGCAGCGTCGACAGGGGCATCACTGAAGCTTTCTTT
CSVDRGITEAFF
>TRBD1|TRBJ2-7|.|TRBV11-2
TGTGCCAGCAGCTTAGCTGGGGCCACCAGACAGGGTGGAGAGCAGTACTTC
CASSLAGATRQGGEQYF
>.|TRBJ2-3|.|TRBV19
TGTGCCAGTAGTATTGGGCGCACAGATACGCAGTATTTT
CASSIGRTDTQYF
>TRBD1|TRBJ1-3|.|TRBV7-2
TGTGCCAGCAGTAACGGACAGGGTAACACCATATATTTT
CASSNGQGNTIYF
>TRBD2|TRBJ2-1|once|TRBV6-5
TGTGCCAGCAGTTTTCGGGGGGGCTTCACAGGTAATGAGCAGTTCTTC
CASSFRGGFTGNEQFF
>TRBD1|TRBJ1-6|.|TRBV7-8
TGTGCCAGCAGCTTAGAGGGACAGGGGCGTTATAATTCACCCCTCCACTTT
CASSLEGQGRYNSPLHF
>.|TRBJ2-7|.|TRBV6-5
TGTGCCAGCAAGACATTTACCTACGAGCAGCAGTACTTC
CASKTFTYEQQYF
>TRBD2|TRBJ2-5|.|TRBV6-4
TGTGCCAGCAGACCGATTACCCAGCGGGGGGGCCGTGGGGCCCAAGAGACCCAGTACTTC
CASRPITQRGGRGAQETQYF
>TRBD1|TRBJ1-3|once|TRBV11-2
TGTGCCAGCAGCCCCAGACAGGGTGGGCGCTCTGGAAACACCATATATTTT
CASSPRQGGRSGNTIYF
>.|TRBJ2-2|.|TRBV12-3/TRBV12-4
TGTGCCAGCACTATAGACACCGGGGAGCTGTTTTTT
CASTIDTGELFF
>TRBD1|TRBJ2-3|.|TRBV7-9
TGTGCCAGCAGCTTACGGACAGGGGGCTTAGAGGGTACGCAGTATTTT
CASSLRTGGLEGTQYF
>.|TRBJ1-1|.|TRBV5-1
TGCGCCAGCAGCTTGGTGGGCGTCGAAGCCACTGAAGCTTTCTTT
CASSLVGVEATEAFF
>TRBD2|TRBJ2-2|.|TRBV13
TGTGCCAGCAGCTTAGTCCGGGGGGCCGGGGAGCTGTTTTTT
CASSLVRGAGELFF
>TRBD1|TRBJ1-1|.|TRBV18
TGTGCCAGCTCGATGGACAGGGGGAACACTGAAGCTTTCTTT
CASSMDRGNTEAFF
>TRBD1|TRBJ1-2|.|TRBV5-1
TGCGCCAGCAGCGGGACAGTCTATGGCTACACCTTC
CASSGTVYGYTF
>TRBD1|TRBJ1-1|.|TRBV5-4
TGTGCCAGCAGCGCCCGACAGGGAAGCTACACTGAAGCTTTCTTT
CASSARQGSYTEAFF
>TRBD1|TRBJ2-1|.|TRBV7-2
TGTGCCAGCAGCTTAGCGGGAAGGGGGCTCTACAATGAGCAGTTCTTC
CASSLAGRGLYNEQFF
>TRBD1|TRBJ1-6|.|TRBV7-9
TGTGCCAGCAGCTTGGGACAGTCAAATTCACCCCTCCACTTT
CASSLGQSNSPLHF
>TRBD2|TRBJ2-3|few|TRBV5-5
TGTGCCAGCAGCTCCTGGGGGGGTTCGACAGATACGCAGTATTTT
CASSSWGGSTDTQYF
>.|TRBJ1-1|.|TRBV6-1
TGTGCCAGCAGTGAAAGACAGGCCGAGGACACTGAAGCTTTCTTT
CASSERQAEDTEAFF
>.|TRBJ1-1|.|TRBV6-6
TGTGCCAGCAGTCCGGACACGAACACTGAAGCTTTCTTT
CASSPDTNTEAFF
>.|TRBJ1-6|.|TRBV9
TGTGCCAGCAGCGTCTCGGAGGACTATAATTCACCCCTCCACTTT
CASSVSEDYNSPLHF
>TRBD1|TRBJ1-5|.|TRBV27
TGTGCCAGCAGCGGGACAGGGCTGCAGCCCCAGCATTTT
CASSGTGLQPQHF
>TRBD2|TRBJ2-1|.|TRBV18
TGTGCCAGCTCACCCCGAGCGGGGGTAAGCAATGAGCAGTTCTTC
CASSPRAGVSNEQFF
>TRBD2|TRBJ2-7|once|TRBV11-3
TGTGCCAGCAGCGCGGGGGTCCCCGAGCAGTACTTC
CASSAGVPEQYF